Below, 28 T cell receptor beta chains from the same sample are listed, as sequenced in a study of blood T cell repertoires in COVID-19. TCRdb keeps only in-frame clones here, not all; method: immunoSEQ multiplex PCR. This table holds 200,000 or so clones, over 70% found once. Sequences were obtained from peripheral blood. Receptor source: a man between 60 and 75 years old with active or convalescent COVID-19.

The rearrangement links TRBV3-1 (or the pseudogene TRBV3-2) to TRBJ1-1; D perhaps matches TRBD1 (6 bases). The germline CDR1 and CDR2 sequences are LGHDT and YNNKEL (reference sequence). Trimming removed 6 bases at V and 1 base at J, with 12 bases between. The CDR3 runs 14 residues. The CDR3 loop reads CASSPTGGNTEAFF. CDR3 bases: TGTGCCAGCAGTCCGACAGGTGGGAACACTGAAGCTTTCTTT.

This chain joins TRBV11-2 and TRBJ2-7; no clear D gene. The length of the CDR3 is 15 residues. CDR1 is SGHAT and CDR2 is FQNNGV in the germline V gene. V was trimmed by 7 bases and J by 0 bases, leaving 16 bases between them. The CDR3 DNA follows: TGTGCCAGCACCGAAGCTGGTCCGAGCTCCTACGAGCAGTACTTC. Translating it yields CASTEAGPSSYEQYF.

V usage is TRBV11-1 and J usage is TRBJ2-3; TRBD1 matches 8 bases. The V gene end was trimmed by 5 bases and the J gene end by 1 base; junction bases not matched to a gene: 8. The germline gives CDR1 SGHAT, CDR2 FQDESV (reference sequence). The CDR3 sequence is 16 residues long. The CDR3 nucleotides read TGTGCCAGCAGCCCCCAGACAGGGGTGGGCACAGATACGCAGTATTTT. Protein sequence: CASSPQTGVGTDTQYF.

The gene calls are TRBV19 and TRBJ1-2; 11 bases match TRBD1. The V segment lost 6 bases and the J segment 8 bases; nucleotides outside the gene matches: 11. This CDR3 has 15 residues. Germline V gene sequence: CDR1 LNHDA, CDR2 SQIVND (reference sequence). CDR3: CASRTGTGGVWGYTF. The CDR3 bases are TGTGCCAGTAGAACCGGGACAGGGGGAGTATGGGGCTACACCTTC. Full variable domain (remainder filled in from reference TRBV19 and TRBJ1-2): DGGITQSPKYLFRKEGQNVTLSCEQNLNHDAMYWYRQDPGQGLRLIYYSQIVNDFQKGDIAEGYSVSREKKESFPLTVTSAQKNPTAFYLCASRTGTGGVWGYTFGSGTRLTVV.

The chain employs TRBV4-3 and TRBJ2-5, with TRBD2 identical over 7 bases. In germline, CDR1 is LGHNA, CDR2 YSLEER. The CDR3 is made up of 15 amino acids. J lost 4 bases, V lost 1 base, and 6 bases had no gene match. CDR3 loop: CASSQAGGPGETQYF. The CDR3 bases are TGCGCCAGCAGCCAAGCGGGAGGCCCCGGAGAGACCCAGTACTTC.

The CDR3 DNA follows: TGTGCCAGCAGCTCCGGGACTACCACCGGGGAGCTGTTTTTT. Translated, it gives CASSSGTTTGELFF. The chain couples TRBV5-4 to TRBJ2-2, with 7 bases matching TRBD2. Per the germline V gene, CDR1 is SGHNT and CDR2 is YYREEE (reference sequence). V was clipped by 3 bases and J by 4 bases; unmatched bases: 3. CDR3 length: 14 amino acids.

CDR3 sequence: CASSHGLAGGHNTGELFF. CDR3 coding DNA: TGTGCCAGCAGCCACGGACTAGCGGGAGGCCATAACACCGGGGAGCTGTTTTTT. The V gene is TRBV21-1, the J gene TRBJ2-2; the DNA was not used to check the table's D call, TRBD2. TRBV21-1 has pseudogene status. The CDR3 consists of 18 residues.

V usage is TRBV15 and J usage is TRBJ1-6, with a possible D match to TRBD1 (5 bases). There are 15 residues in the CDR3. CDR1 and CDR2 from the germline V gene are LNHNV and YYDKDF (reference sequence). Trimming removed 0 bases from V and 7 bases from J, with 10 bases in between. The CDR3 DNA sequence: TGTGCCACCAGCAGAGAAAGGGGCCTAAATTCACCCCTCCACTTT. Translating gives CATSRERGLNSPLHF.

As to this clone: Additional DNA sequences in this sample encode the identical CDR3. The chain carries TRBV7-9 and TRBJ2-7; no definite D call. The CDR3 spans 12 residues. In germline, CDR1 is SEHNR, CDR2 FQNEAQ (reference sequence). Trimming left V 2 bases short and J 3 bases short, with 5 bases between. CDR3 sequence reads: CASSLSGYEQYF. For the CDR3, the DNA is TGTGCCAGCAGCTTATCGGGCTACGAGCAGTACTTC.

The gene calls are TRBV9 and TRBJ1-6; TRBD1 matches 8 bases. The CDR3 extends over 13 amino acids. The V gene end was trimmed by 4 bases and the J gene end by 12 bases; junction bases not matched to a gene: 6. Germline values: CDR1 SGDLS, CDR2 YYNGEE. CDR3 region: CASSQTDREPLHF. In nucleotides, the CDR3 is TGTGCCAGCAGCCAAACGGACAGGGAACCCCTCCACTTT.

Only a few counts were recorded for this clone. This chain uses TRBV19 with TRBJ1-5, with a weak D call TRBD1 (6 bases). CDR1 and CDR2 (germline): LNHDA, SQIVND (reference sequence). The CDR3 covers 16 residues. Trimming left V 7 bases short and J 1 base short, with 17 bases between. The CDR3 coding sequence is TGTGCCAGTACCGTAGACAGGCGACTAAGCAATCAGCCCCAGCATTTT. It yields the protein CASTVDRRLSNQPQHF.

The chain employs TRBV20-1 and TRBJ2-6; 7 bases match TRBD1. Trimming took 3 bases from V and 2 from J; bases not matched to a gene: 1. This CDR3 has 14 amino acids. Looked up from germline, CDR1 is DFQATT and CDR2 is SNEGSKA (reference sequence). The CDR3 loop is CSASQGAGANVLTF. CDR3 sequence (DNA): TGCAGTGCTAGTCAGGGGGCTGGGGCCAACGTCCTGACTTTC.

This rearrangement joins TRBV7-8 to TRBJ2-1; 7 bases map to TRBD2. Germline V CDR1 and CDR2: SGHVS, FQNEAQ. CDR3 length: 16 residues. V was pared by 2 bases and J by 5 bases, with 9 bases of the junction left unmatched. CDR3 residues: CASSLPGLGGNNEQFF. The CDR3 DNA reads TGTGCCAGCAGCTTACCCGGACTAGGAGGGAACAATGAGCAGTTCTTC. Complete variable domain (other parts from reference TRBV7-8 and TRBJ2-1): GAGVSQSPRYKVAKRGQDVALRCDPISGHVSLFWYQQALGQGPEFLTYFQNEAQLDKSGLPSDRFFAERPEGSVSTLKIQRTQQEDSAVYLCASSLPGLGGNNEQFFGPGTRLTVL.

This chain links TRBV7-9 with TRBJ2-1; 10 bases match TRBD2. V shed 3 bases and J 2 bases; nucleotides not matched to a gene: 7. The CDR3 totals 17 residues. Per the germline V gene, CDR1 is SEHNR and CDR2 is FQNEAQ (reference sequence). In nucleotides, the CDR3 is TGTGCCAGCAGCTTCTTAGCGGGAGGATTGGCCTACAATGAGCAGTTCTTC. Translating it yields CASSFLAGGLAYNEQFF.

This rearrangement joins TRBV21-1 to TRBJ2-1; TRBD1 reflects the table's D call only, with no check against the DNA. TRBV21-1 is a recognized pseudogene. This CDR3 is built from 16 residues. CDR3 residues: CASSNLYRGGYNEQFF. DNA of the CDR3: TGTGCCAGCAGCAATCTTTACAGGGGCGGTTACAATGAGCAGTTCTTC.

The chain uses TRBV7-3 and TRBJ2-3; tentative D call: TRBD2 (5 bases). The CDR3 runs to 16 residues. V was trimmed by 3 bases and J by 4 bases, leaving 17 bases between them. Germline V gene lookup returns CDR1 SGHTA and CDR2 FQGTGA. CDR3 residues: CASSFRAGTPPDTQYF. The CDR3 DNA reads TGTGCCAGCAGCTTTAGGGCGGGTACCCCCCCAGATACGCAGTATTTT.

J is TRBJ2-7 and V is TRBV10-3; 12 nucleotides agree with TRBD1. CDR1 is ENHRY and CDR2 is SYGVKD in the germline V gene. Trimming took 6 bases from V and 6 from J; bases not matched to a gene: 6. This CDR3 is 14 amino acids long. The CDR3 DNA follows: TGTGCCATCAGGGGGGACAGGGGGCATCTCGAGCAGTACTTC. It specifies CAIRGDRGHLEQYF.

CDR3 sequence (DNA): TGTGCCAGCAGCCCTCGACAGATTACCTACGAGCAGTACTTC. This encodes CASSPRQITYEQYF. V is TRBV14 and J is TRBJ2-7; D is perhaps TRBD1 (5 bases). Trimming removed 4 bases at V and 2 bases at J, with 12 bases between. This CDR3 comprises 14 residues. The germline V gene has CDR1 SGHDN and CDR2 FVKESK.

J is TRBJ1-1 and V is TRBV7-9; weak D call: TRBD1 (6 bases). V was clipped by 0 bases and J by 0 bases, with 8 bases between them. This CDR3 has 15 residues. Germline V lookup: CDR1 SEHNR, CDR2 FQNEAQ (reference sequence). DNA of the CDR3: TGTGCCAGCAGCTTAGCGGCAGGGGTGAACACTGAAGCTTTCTTT. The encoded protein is CASSLAAGVNTEAFF.

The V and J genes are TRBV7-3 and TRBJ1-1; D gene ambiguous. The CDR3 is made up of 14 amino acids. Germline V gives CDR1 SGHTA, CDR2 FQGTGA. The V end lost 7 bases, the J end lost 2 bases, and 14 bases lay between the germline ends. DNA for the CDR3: TGTGCCAGCAAACCGGGTCACCAAAACACTGAAGCTTTCTTT. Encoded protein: CASKPGHQNTEAFF.

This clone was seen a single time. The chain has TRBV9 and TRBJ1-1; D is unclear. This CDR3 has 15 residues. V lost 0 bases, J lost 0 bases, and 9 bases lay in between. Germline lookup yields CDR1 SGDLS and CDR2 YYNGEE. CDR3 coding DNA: TGTGCCAGCAGCGTAGAGAGTGACATGAACACTGAAGCTTTCTTT. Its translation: CASSVESDMNTEAFF.

As DNA, the CDR3 is TGTGCCAGCAGCTTATCTGCGCCTTCCTACAATGAGCAGTTCTTC. This gives the protein CASSLSAPSYNEQFF. This chain uses TRBV7-2 with TRBJ2-1, with no clear D. Germline loops: CDR1 SGHTA, CDR2 FQGNSA. The CDR3 totals 15 residues. V was shortened by 2 bases and J by 1 base, with 9 bases between the two germline ends.

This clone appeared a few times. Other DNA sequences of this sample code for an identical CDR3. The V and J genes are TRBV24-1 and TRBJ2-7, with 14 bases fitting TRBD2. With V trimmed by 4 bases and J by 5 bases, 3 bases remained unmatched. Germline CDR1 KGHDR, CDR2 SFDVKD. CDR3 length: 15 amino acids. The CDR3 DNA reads TGTGCCACCAGTGACCCGGGACTAGCGGGAGACGAGCAGTACTTC. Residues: CATSDPGLAGDEQYF.

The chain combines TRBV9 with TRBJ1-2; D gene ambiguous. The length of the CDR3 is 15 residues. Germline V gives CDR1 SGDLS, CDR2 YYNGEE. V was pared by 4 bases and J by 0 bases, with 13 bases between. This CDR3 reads CASSPQLRANYGYTF. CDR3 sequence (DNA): TGTGCCAGCAGCCCACAGTTACGAGCTAACTATGGCTACACCTTC. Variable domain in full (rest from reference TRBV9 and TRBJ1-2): DSGVTQTPKHLITATGQRVTLRCSPRSGDLSVYWYQQSLDQGLQFLIQYYNGEERAKGNILERFSAQQFPDLHSELNLSSLELGDSALYFCASSPQLRANYGYTFGSGTRLTVV.

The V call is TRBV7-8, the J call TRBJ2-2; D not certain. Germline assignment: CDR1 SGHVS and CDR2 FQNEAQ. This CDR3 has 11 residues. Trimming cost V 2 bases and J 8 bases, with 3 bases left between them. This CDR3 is CASSLSGELFF. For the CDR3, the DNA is TGTGCCAGCAGCTTATCAGGGGAGCTGTTTTTT.

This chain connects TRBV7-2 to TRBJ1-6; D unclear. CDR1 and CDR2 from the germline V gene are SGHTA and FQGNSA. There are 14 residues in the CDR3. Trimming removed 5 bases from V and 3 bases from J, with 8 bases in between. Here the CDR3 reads CASSTTYYNSPLHF. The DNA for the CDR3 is TGTGCCAGCAGCACTACGTACTATAATTCACCCCTCCACTTT.

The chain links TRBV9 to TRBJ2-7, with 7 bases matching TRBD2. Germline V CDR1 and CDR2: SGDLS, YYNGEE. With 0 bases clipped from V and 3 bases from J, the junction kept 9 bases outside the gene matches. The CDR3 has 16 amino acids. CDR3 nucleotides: TGTGCCAGCAGCGTAGGACCGGGGCTAGCGGACTACGAGCAGTACTTC. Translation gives CASSVGPGLADYEQYF. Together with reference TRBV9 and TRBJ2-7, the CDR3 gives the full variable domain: DSGVTQTPKHLITATGQRVTLRCSPRSGDLSVYWYQQSLDQGLQFLIQYYNGEERAKGNILERFSAQQFPDLHSELNLSSLELGDSALYFCASSVGPGLADYEQYFGPGTRLTVT.

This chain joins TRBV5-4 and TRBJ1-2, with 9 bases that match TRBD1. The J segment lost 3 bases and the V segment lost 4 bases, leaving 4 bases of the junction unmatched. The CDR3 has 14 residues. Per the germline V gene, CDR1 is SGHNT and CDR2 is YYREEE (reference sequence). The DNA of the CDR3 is TGTGCCAGCAGCGGCAGGACAGGGGACTATGGCTACACCTTC. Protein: CASSGRTGDYGYTF.